The 20 T cell receptor beta chains in this list originate from one sample, sequenced in a study of vaccination and CD4 T cells after COVID-19. Time point indicated: late sampling 161 to 241 days after vaccination in three convalescent patients. Stated treatment: approximately 9-day PBMC culture with coronavirus spike peptide pools or control peptides (ViraFEST assay). No antigen has been assigned to these receptors. Cultured CD4+ T-cell DNA underwent Oncomine TCR Beta short-read sequencing. A single record per CDR3 protein comes from TCRdb applying MiXCR to the PCR reads. The table records 20,000 to 25,000 distinct CDR3 sequences, roughly 46% of them present only once. The sequenced sample was CD4+ T cells from blood, cultured in vitro, obtained about 7 months after SARS-CoV-2 vaccination. The receptors were sampled from a human donor who had recovered from COVID-19.

This clonotype has more than one count but fewer than ten. The V and J genes are TRBV7-8 and TRBJ2-1, with no clear D. The CDR3 spans 14 residues. Trimming took off 4 bases at V and 8 bases at J, with 15 bases between the two ends. The germline V gene has CDR1 SGHVS and CDR2 FQNEAQ. CDR3 nucleotides: TGTGCCAGCAGCTCGCAAGGTTATGGGCATGAGCAGTTCTTC. Its protein product is CASSSQGYGHEQFF.

A few counts support this clonotype. The chain joins TRBV19 to TRBJ2-5; D perhaps matches TRBD2 (7 bases). The germline V gene has CDR1 LNHDA and CDR2 SQIVND (reference sequence). This CDR3 is 13 amino acids long. Between the trimmed V and J ends, which lost 5 bases and 4 bases, there was a span of 11 bases. The CDR3 sequence is CASSRGARETQYF. CDR3 sequence (DNA): TGTGCCAGTAGTCGGGGGGCACGAGAGACCCAGTACTTC.

Here the CDR3 reads CASSLRDLTYEQYF. The CDR3 coding sequence is TGCGCCAGCAGCCTAAGGGACCTAACCTACGAGCAGTACTTC. The rearrangement links TRBV5-1 to TRBJ2-7; TRBD1 or TRBD2 may be the D gene (5 bases each). The ends were cut back, 4 bases at V and 2 bases at J, with 13 bases in the middle. This CDR3 region has 14 residues. From germline, CDR1 is SGHRS and CDR2 YFSETQ. The full variable domain, in which reference TRBV5-1 and TRBJ2-7 provide the parts outside the CDR3, is KAGVTQTPRYLIKTRGQQVTLSCSPISGHRSVSWYQQTPGQGLQFLFEYFSETQRNKGNFPGRFSGRQFSNSRSEMNVSTLELGDSALYLCASSLRDLTYEQYFGPGTRLTVT.

This clonotype was counted ten times or more. V gene TRBV6-1 combines with J gene TRBJ1-2, with 7 nucleotides matching TRBD1. CDR3 length: 13 amino acids. CDR1 and CDR2 from the germline V gene are MNHNS and SASEGT. V lost 6 bases and J lost 4; bases outside the gene matches: 5. The CDR3 nucleotides read TGTGCCAGCAGGGCGACAGGGATCTATGGCTACACCTTC. It encodes CASRATGIYGYTF.

The genes are TRBV29-1 and TRBJ2-2, with TRBD1 identical over 11 bases. V shed 6 bases, J shed 10 bases, and the junction held 7 bases outside the gene matches. The CDR3 is 13 amino acids. Germline-derived CDR1 and CDR2 are SQVTM and ANQGSEA. Here the CDR3 DNA reads TGCAGCGTGCGGGGACAGGGGGGAGCGGAGCTGTTTTTT. Translation: CSVRGQGGAELFF.

This clonotype was detected a few times. The rearrangement links TRBV4-1 to TRBJ2-3; no reliable D call. V shed 3 bases and J shed 8 bases, with 15 bases lying between them. The CDR3 loop spans 14 amino acids. Germline values: CDR1 MGHRA, CDR2 YSYEKL. The chain's CDR3 is CASSQGLRTTTQYF. CDR3 DNA: TGCGCCAGCAGCCAGGGTCTTAGAACCACTACGCAGTATTTT.

This clonotype was found once. V is TRBV4-2 and J is TRBJ2-1, with D possibly matching TRBD1 (5 bases). There are 16 residues in the CDR3. V was clipped by 4 bases and J by 4 bases, with 17 bases between them. The germline V gene encodes CDR1 LGHNA and CDR2 YNFKEQ. The CDR3 DNA reads TGTGCCAGCAGCCTTGCAGTAGGGGCGGCGTACAATGAGCAGTTCTTC. Translation gives CASSLAVGAAYNEQFF.

V is TRBV7-2 and J is TRBJ2-5, with D uncertain. V was trimmed by 4 bases and J by 6 bases, leaving 15 bases between them. Germline V gene sequence: CDR1 SGHTA, CDR2 FQGNSA. CDR3 length equals 14 residues. The CDR3 loop reads CASSSPTNLKTQYF. The CDR3 nucleotides read TGTGCCAGCAGCTCCCCGACAAATTTGAAGACCCAGTACTTC. Full variable domain (missing parts from reference TRBV7-2 and TRBJ2-5): GAGVSQSPSNKVTEKGKDVELRCDPISGHTALYWYRQSLGQGLEFLIYFQGNSAPDKSGLPSDRFSAERTGGSVSTLTIQRTQQEDSAVYLCASSSPTNLKTQYFGPGTRLLVL.

As DNA, the CDR3 is TGTGCCAGCAGCTTGGGAGGGAGCAACGAGCAGTACTTC. It yields the protein CASSLGGSNEQYF. The gene calls are TRBV7-8 and TRBJ2-7; 7 bases map to TRBD2. Germline lookup yields CDR1 SGHVS and CDR2 FQNEAQ. CDR3 length equals 13 residues. The V gene end was trimmed by 3 bases and the J gene end by 5 bases; junction bases not matched to a gene: 4.

This clonotype was recorded a few times. This rearrangement joins TRBV2 to TRBJ1-5; D is unclear. The CDR3 loop spans 12 amino acids. The ends were cut back, 8 bases at V and 2 bases at J, with 7 bases in the middle. The germline gives CDR1 SNHLY, CDR2 FYNNEI. CDR3 in DNA: TGTGCCAGCTCTGGCGGCAATCAGCCCCAGCATTTT. Protein: CASSGGNQPQHF.

This clonotype has a handful of counts. The chain recombines TRBV27 with TRBJ2-7; TRBD2 might be the D (6 bases). V was pared by 6 bases and J by 7 bases, with 16 bases between. The CDR3 sequence is 13 residues long. The germline V gene encodes CDR1 MNHEY and CDR2 SMNVEV (reference sequence). CDR3 sequence reads: CASRSTGGREQYF. The CDR3 bases are TGTGCCAGCAGGTCCACAGGAGGGCGGGAGCAGTACTTC.

The J gene is TRBJ2-5, the V gene TRBV5-4, with D possibly being TRBD2 (5 bases). Trimming stripped 3 bases from V and 2 bases from J, with 11 bases between. The CDR3 extends over 14 amino acids. CDR1 is SGHNT, CDR2 YYREEE, per germline (reference sequence). CDR3 sequence: CASSSPGSQETQYF. The CDR3 coding sequence is TGTGCCAGCAGCTCACCGGGATCTCAAGAGACCCAGTACTTC.

This clonotype was found a few times. The chain uses TRBV25-1 and TRBJ1-6; no clear D. The CDR3 is 13 amino acids. CDR1 and CDR2 from the germline V gene are MGHDK and SYGVNS. The V gene lost 2 bases and the J gene lost 8 bases, with 7 bases spanning the gap. The CDR3 loop is CASSELDDSPLHF. The CDR3 DNA sequence: TGTGCCAGCAGTGAACTCGATGATTCACCCCTCCACTTT. Together with reference TRBV25-1 and TRBJ1-6, the CDR3 gives the full variable domain: EADIYQTPRYLVIGTGKKITLECSQTMGHDKMYWYQQDPGMELHLIHYSYGVNSTEKGDLSSESTVSRIRTEHFPLTLESARPSHTSQYLCASSELDDSPLHFGNGTRLTVT.

The chain links TRBV7-6 to TRBJ2-7, with 13 bases lining up with TRBD2. Germline trimming cut 0 bases from V and 3 bases from J; bases unmatched to any gene: 5. Germline CDR1 reads SGHVS; CDR2 reads FNYEAQ. The CDR3 runs 17 residues. This chain's CDR3 is CASSLATLAGGSYEQYF. CDR3 DNA sequence: TGTGCCAGCAGCTTAGCGACACTAGCGGGAGGGAGCTACGAGCAGTACTTC.

This chain connects TRBV9 to TRBJ2-7, with 9 bases fitting TRBD1. Germline V gives CDR1 SGDLS, CDR2 YYNGEE. There are 15 residues in the CDR3. The trim removed 3 bases at V and 4 bases at J, leaving 8 bases unmatched. This chain's CDR3 is CASSAGTGWQYEQYF. In DNA form, the CDR3 reads TGTGCCAGCAGCGCCGGGACAGGGTGGCAGTACGAGCAGTACTTC.

By share, this clonotype counts as medium-sized. The CDR3 DNA reads TGTGCCAGTGGGGGACAGTATAATTCACCCCTCCACTTT. Translation: CASGGQYNSPLHF. The chain recombines TRBV19 with TRBJ1-6; 7 bases match TRBD1. CDR1 and CDR2 (germline): LNHDA, SQIVND (reference sequence). After removal of 8 bases from V and 4 bases from J, the junction contained 2 bases not matched to a gene. CDR3 length equals 13 residues.

In this sample, this clonotype turned up a few times. The chain employs TRBV6-1 and TRBJ1-2; D ambiguous. Trimming took 1 base from V and 3 from J, leaving 6 bases between them. Per germline, CDR1 MNHNS and CDR2 SASEGT. The CDR3 sequence is 13 residues long. DNA of the CDR3: TGTGCCAGCAGTGAAGGGTCAGACTATGGCTACACCTTC. Its protein is CASSEGSDYGYTF.

The chain combines TRBV10-3 with TRBJ2-2; D remains ambiguous. CDR3 size: 13 residues. V shed 2 bases and J shed 3 bases, with 4 bases lying between them. From germline, CDR1 is ENHRY and CDR2 SYGVKD. CDR3 amino acids: CAISERHTGELFF. The CDR3 bases are TGTGCCATCAGTGAGCGCCACACCGGGGAGCTGTTTTTT.

V and J are TRBV4-3 and TRBJ2-7; TRBD1 matches 8 bases. Trimming took 1 base from V and 6 from J; bases not matched to a gene: 5. Germline CDR1 LGHNA, CDR2 YSLEER. This CDR3 comprises 14 residues. The CDR3 coding sequence is TGCGCCAGCAGCCAAGGACAGGGGCTGGGCGAGCAGTACTTC. As protein: CASSQGQGLGEQYF.

V is TRBV20-1 and J is TRBJ1-5, with 7 nucleotides matching TRBD1. The CDR3 runs 13 residues. J was trimmed by 4 bases and V by 6 bases; bases with no gene match: 6. Germline-derived CDR1 and CDR2 are DFQATT and SNEGSKA (reference sequence). DNA of the CDR3: TGCAGTGCCCTAGGGACAGCTAATCAGCCCCAGCATTTT. This codes for CSALGTANQPQHF.